The 13 T cell receptor beta chains reported below all come from one sample, sequenced in a study of cytomegalovirus exposure and HLA in healthy donors. Here immunoSEQ multiplex PCR was the method, and the copy in TCRdb shows in-frame clones only, minus some. The sample shows roughly 63,000 clones, 89% of them seen only once. Sequencing was carried out using PBMCs. These receptor sequences come from a woman aged 18 to 35 in good health and CMV-seronegative.

This clone was seen just once. The gene calls are TRBV7-2 and TRBJ2-7; TRBD2 is a possible D gene (5 bases). The CDR3 sequence is 13 residues long. V lost 3 bases, J lost 6 bases, and 12 bases lay in between. Germline V gives CDR1 SGHTA, CDR2 FQGNSA. The CDR3 DNA sequence: TGTGCCAGCAGCTTTTACTCTGCGGGCGAGCAGTACTTC. Amino acids: CASSFYSAGEQYF.

The chain links TRBV19 to TRBJ1-5; D is perhaps TRBD1 (6 bases). This CDR3 contains 16 residues. Looked up from germline, CDR1 is LNHDA and CDR2 is SQIVND (reference sequence). Trimming shortened V by 1 base and J by 2 bases, and 12 bases separated the two germline ends. As DNA, the CDR3 is TGTGCCAGTAGTATAGCCGGCAGGGGCCGCAATCAGCCCCAGCATTTT. It is translated as CASSIAGRGRNQPQHF.

The rearrangement joins TRBV19 to TRBJ2-1, with D uncertain. Between the trimmed V and J ends, which lost 6 bases and 8 bases, there was a span of 8 bases. The CDR3 runs 11 residues. Germline loops: CDR1 LNHDA, CDR2 SQIVND (reference sequence). The CDR3 sequence is CASSRSDEQFF. CDR3 DNA: TGTGCCAGTAGCCGGTCCGATGAGCAGTTCTTC.

V is TRBV2 and J is TRBJ1-4; 7 positions agree with TRBD1. V was clipped by 6 bases and J by 0 bases; unmatched bases: 10. Germline V lookup: CDR1 SNHLY, CDR2 FYNNEI. The CDR3 is made up of 17 amino acids. The CDR3 reads CASRVPGQLATNEKLFF. For the CDR3, the DNA is TGTGCCAGCAGAGTCCCGGGACAGCTAGCAACTAATGAAAAACTGTTTTTT. Variable domain in full (rest from reference TRBV2 and TRBJ1-4): EPEVTQTPSHQVTQMGQEVILRCVPISNHLYFYWYRQILGQKVEFLVSFYNNEISEKSEIFDDQFSVERPDGSNFTLKIRSTKLEDSAMYFCASRVPGQLATNEKLFFGSGTQLSVL.

The rearrangement links TRBV6-4 to TRBJ2-2; D is undetermined. V lost 2 bases to trimming and J lost 6 bases, with 25 bases between them. CDR1 is MRHNA, CDR2 SNTAGT, per germline. The CDR3 sequence is 19 residues long. In DNA form, the CDR3 reads TGTGCCAGCAGTGACACGTGGCGCCCAGTGACTGTTAGGTCCGGGGAGCTGTTTTTT. Protein: CASSDTWRPVTVRSGELFF.

J is TRBJ1-4 and V is TRBV7-2; D uncertain. CDR1 and CDR2 from the germline V gene are SGHTA and FQGNSA. CDR3 length equals 13 residues. Trimming took off 5 bases at V and 8 bases at J, with 12 bases between the two ends. The CDR3 loop is CASSLVGVEKLFF. Written as DNA, the CDR3 is TGTGCCAGCAGCCTAGTGGGAGTCGAAAAACTGTTTTTT.

The chain is built from TRBV6-5 and TRBJ1-1, with 8 nucleotides matching TRBD1. J lost 0 bases, V lost 6 bases, and 0 bases had no gene match. CDR3 length: 13 amino acids. CDR1 is MNHEY, CDR2 SVGAGI, per germline. The CDR3 DNA reads as TGTGCCAGCAGGGACAGGGTGAACACTGAAGCTTTCTTT. This gives the protein CASRDRVNTEAFF.

V gene TRBV4-2 combines with J gene TRBJ1-2, with 10 bases aligning to TRBD1. CDR1 is LGHNA and CDR2 is YNFKEQ in the germline V gene. The CDR3 is made up of 16 amino acids. V lost 1 base and J lost 3; bases outside the gene matches: 5. CDR3 in DNA: TGTGCCAGCAGCCAAGTCGGACAGGGGGGATACTATGGCTACACCTTC. As protein: CASSQVGQGGYYGYTF.

This chain connects TRBV7-2 to TRBJ2-5; weak D call: TRBD2 (6 bases). Germline loops: CDR1 SGHTA, CDR2 FQGNSA. The CDR3 extends over 15 amino acids. The V and J ends lost 3 bases and 4 bases respectively, with 15 bases between them. Here the CDR3 reads CASSLGGGGVETQYF. CDR3 DNA sequence: TGTGCCAGCAGCTTGGGGGGTGGAGGTGTAGAGACCCAGTACTTC.

The chain employs TRBV6-5 and TRBJ1-2, with TRBD1 matching over 8 bases. Germline V gene sequence: CDR1 MNHEY, CDR2 SVGAGI. The CDR3 is 12 amino acids. The V segment lost 7 bases and the J segment 10 bases; nucleotides outside the gene matches: 8. This CDR3 reads CASTETGASYTF. The CDR3 DNA sequence: TGTGCCAGCACCGAGACAGGGGCCTCCTACACCTTC.

This rearrangement joins TRBV10-3 to TRBJ1-1; 11 nucleotides agree with TRBD1. V gave up 2 bases and J gave up 5 bases; unmatched junction bases: 7. The CDR3 is 16 residues long. Germline V gene data show CDR1 as ENHRY and CDR2 as SYGVKD. The CDR3 region has the DNA TGTGCCATCAGTGAGCTCGGACAGGGGGCGCGGACTGAAGCTTTCTTT. Its translation is CAISELGQGARTEAFF.

The chain uses TRBV19 and TRBJ2-3; D is undetermined. Germline loops: CDR1 LNHDA, CDR2 SQIVND (reference sequence). The CDR3 sequence is 14 residues long. Trimming removed 3 bases at V and 0 bases at J, with 7 bases between. The CDR3 region is CASSMAPSTDTQYF. CDR3 DNA: TGTGCCAGTAGTATGGCCCCAAGCACAGATACGCAGTATTTT.

The chain combines TRBV27 with TRBJ2-1; tentatively, D is TRBD2 (6 bases). Trimming cost V 7 bases and J 8 bases, with 21 bases left between them. Germline loops: CDR1 MNHEY, CDR2 SMNVEV (reference sequence). The CDR3 runs 15 residues. This CDR3 is CASTSRASELDEQFF. The CDR3 coding sequence is TGTGCCAGCACCTCTAGGGCTAGCGAACTGGATGAGCAGTTCTTC.